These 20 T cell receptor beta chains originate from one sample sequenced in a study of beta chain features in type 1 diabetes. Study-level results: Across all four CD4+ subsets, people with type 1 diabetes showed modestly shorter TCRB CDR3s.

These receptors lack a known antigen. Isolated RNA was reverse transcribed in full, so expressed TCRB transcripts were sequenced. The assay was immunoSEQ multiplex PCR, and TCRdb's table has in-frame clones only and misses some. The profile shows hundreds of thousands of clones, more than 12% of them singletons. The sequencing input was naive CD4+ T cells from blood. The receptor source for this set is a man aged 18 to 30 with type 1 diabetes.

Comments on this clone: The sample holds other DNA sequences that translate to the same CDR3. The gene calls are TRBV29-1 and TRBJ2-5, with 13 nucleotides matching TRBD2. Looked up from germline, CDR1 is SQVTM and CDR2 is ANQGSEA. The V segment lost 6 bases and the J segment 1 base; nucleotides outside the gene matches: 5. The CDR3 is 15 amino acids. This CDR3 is CSVVGLAGVQETQYF. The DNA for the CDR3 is TGCAGCGTCGTCGGACTAGCGGGGGTCCAAGAGACCCAGTACTTC.

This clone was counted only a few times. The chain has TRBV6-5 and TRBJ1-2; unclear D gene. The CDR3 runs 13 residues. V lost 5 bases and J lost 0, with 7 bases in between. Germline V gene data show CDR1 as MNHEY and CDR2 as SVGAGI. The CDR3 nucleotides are TGTGCCAGCAGTCCAGAAACTAACTATGGCTACACCTTC. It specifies CASSPETNYGYTF.

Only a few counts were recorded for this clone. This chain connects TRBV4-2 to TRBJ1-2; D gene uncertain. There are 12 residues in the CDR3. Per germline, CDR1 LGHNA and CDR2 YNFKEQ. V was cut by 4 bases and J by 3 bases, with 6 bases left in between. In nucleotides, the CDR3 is TGTGCCAGCAGCCGGGAGGACTATGGCTACACCTTC. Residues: CASSREDYGYTF.

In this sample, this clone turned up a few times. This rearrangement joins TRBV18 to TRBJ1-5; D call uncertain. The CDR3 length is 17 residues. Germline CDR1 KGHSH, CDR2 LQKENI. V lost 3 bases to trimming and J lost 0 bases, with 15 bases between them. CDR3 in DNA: TGTGCCAGCTCACCTACGTTGGGGAATTATAGCAATCAGCCCCAGCATTTT. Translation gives CASSPTLGNYSNQPQHF.

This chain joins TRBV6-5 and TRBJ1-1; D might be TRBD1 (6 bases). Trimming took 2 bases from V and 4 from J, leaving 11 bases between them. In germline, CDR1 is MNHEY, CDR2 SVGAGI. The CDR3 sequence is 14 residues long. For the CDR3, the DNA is TGTGCCAGCAGTTACGTCAGGGGTGGCACTGAAGCTTTCTTT. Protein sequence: CASSYVRGGTEAFF.

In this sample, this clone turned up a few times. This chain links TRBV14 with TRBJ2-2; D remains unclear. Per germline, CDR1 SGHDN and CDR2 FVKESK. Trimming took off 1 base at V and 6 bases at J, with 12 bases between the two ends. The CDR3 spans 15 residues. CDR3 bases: TGTGCCAGCAGCCAAGTAGCTGGGGTAGCCGGGGAGCTGTTTTTT. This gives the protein CASSQVAGVAGELFF. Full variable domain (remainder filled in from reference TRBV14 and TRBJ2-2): EAGVTQFPSHSVIEKGQTVTLRCDPISGHDNLYWYRRVMGKEIKFLLHFVKESKQDESGMPNNRFLAERTGGTYSTLKVQPAELEDSGVYFCASSQVAGVAGELFFGEGSRLTVL.

The CDR3 DNA reads as TGTGCCAGCAGCTTATTCCGGGACTCTAATGAGCAGTTCTTC. Amino acid sequence: CASSLFRDSNEQFF. The chain links TRBV11-3 to TRBJ2-1; D possibly corresponds to TRBD2 (6 bases). The V end was cut by 2 bases, the J end by 7 bases, with 12 bases between. There are 14 residues in the CDR3. Germline assignment: CDR1 SGHNT and CDR2 YENEEA.

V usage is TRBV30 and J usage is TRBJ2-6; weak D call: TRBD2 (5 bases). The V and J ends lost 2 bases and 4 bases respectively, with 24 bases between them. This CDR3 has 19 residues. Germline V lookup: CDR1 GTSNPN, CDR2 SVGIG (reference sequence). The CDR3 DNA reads TGTGCCTGGAGTCATATAAGGGTAGTATCGGGAAGCGGGGCCAACGTCCTGACTTTC. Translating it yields CAWSHIRVVSGSGANVLTF.

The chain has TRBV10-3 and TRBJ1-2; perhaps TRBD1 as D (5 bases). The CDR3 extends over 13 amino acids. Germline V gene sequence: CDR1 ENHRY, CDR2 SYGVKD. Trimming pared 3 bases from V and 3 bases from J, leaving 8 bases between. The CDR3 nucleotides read TGTGCCATCAGTGAAGCCAGGGACTATGGCTACACCTTC. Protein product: CAISEARDYGYTF.

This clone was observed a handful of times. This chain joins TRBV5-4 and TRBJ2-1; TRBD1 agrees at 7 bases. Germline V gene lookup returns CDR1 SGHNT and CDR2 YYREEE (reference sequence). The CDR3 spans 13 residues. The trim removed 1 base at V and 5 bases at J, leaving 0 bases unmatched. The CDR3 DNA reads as TGTGCCAGCAGCTTGCAGGGGGACAATGAGCAGTTCTTC. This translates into CASSLQGDNEQFF.

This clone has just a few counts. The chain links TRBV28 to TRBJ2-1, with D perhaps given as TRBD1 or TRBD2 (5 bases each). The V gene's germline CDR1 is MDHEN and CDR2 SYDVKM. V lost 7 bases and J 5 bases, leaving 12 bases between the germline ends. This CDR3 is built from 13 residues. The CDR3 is CASINEGHNEQFF. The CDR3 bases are TGTGCCAGCATCAACGAGGGGCACAATGAGCAGTTCTTC.

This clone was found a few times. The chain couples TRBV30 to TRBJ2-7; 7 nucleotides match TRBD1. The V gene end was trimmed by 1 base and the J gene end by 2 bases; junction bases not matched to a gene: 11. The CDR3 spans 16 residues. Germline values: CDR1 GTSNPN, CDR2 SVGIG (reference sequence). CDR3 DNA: TGTGCCTGGAGTGCCCCGACAGGGAAGGCCCCCTACGAGCAGTACTTC. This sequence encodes CAWSAPTGKAPYEQYF.

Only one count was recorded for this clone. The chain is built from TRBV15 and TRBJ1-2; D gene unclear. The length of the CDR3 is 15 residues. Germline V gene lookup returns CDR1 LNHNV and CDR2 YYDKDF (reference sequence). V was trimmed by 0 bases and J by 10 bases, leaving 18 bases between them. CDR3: CATSRDQTAARAYTF. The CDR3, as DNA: TGTGCCACCAGCAGAGATCAAACGGCTGCGCGGGCCTACACCTTC.

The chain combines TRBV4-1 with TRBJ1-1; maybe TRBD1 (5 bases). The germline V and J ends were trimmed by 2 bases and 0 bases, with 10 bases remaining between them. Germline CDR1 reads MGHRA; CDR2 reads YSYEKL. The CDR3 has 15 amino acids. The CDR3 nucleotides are TGCGCCAGCAGCCAACTAGGGGTTATGAACACTGAAGCTTTCTTT. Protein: CASSQLGVMNTEAFF.

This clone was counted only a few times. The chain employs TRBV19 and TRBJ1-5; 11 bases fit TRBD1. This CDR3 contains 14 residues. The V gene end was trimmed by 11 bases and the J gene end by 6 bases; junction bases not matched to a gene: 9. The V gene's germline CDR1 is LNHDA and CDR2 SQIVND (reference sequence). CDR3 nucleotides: TGTGCCGGCAGGACAGGGGGCTCGGGTCAGCCCCAGCATTTT. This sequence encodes CAGRTGGSGQPQHF.

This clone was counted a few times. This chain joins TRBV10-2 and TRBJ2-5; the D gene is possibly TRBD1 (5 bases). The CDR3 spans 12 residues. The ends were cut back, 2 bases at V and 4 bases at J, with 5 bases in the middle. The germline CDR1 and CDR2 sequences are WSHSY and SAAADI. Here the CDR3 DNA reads TGCGCCAGCAGTGAGCAGGGAGAGACCCAGTACTTC. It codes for CASSEQGETQYF.

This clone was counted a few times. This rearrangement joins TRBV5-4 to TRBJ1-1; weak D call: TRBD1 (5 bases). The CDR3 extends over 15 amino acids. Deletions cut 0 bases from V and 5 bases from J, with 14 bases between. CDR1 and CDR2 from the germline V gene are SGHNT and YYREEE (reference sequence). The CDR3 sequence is CASSLAPRERTEAFF. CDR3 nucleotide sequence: TGTGCCAGCAGCTTGGCCCCCAGGGAAAGAACTGAAGCTTTCTTT.

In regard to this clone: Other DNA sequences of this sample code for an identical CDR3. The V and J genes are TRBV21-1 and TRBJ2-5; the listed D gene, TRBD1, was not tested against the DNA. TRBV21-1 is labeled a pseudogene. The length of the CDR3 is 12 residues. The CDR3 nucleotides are TGTGCCAGCAGCAAAATCAGAGAGACCCAGTACTTC. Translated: CASSKIRETQYF.

The CDR3 sequence: CASSKGPDSGNTIYF. CDR3 nucleotide sequence: TGTGCCAGCAGCAAGGGACCGGACTCTGGAAACACCATATATTTT. The chain links TRBV6-6 to TRBJ1-3, with a possible D match to TRBD1 (5 bases). Germline V lookup: CDR1 MNHNY, CDR2 SVGAGI (reference sequence). V shed 6 bases and J shed 0 bases, with 12 bases lying between them. The CDR3 is made up of 15 amino acids.

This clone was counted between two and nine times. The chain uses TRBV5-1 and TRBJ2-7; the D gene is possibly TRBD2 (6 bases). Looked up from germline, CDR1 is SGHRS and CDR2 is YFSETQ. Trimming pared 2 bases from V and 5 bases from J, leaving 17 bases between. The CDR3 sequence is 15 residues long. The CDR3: CASSLGGVKVDEQYF. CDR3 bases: TGCGCCAGCAGCTTAGGAGGGGTAAAAGTCGACGAGCAGTACTTC. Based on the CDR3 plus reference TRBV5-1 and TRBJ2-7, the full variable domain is KAGVTQTPRYLIKTRGQQVTLSCSPISGHRSVSWYQQTPGQGLQFLFEYFSETQRNKGNFPGRFSGRQFSNSRSEMNVSTLELGDSALYLCASSLGGVKVDEQYFGPGTRLTVT.